The clone carrying this T cell receptor (beta chain) was recorded once. Sequencing used immunoSEQ multiplex PCR; TCRdb keeps in-frame clones, though not all of them. The sample yields around 100,000 clones, roughly 92% seen once. These data originate in a study of control samples from healthy donors and cancer patients. Sequences were obtained from blood. This clonotype was sampled from a human donor in good health. The donor label of this sample is uncertain.

In DNA, the CDR3 is TGTGCCAGCAGCTTGACAGGCCGGTACTCTGCGGAGACCCAGTACTTC. Translating it yields CASSLTGRYSAETQYF. This rearrangement joins TRBV5-6 to TRBJ2-5; maybe TRBD1 (5 bases). The V gene's germline CDR1 is SGHDT and CDR2 YYEEEE. There are 16 residues in the CDR3. Trimming took off 1 base at V and 5 bases at J, with 18 bases between the two ends. The full variable domain, with the rest looked up from reference TRBV5-6 and TRBJ2-5, is DAGVTQSPTHLIKTRGQQVTLRCSPKSGHDTVSWYQQALGQGPQFIFQYYEEEERQRGNFPDRFSGHQFPNYSSELNVNALLLGDSALYLCASSLTGRYSAETQYFGPGTRLLVL.